This T cell receptor beta chain was observed in a study of control samples from healthy donors and cancer patients. Assay used: immunoSEQ multiplex PCR; TCRdb lists only in-frame clones, some missing. This sample has about 170,000 clones, with roughly 90% found just once. Deletions cut 10 bases from V and 8 bases from J, with 26 bases between. CDR3 length: 15 residues. In germline, CDR1 is MNHEY, CDR2 SVGAGI. The sample holds a few counts of this clone. The V call is TRBV6-5, the J call TRBJ1-2; D might be TRBD1 (6 bases). The sample consisted of blood. This TCR was recovered from a man aged 30 to 45 in good health. This CDR3 is CATMVPGTTSGGYTF. The CDR3 nucleotides read TGTGCCACCATGGTACCCGGGACAACCTCCGGCGGCTACACCTTC.